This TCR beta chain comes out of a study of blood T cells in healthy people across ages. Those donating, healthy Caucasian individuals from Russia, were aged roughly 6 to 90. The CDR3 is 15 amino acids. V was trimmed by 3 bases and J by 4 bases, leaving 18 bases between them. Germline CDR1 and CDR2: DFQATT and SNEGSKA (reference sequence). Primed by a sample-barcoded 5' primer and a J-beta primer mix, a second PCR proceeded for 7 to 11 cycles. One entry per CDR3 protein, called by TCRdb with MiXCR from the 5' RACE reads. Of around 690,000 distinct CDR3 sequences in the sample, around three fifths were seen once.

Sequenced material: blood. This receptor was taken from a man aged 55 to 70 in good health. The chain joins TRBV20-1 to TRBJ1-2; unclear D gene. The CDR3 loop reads CSARGGFRWSYGYTF. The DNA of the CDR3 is TGCAGTGCTAGGGGCGGGTTCCGGTGGAGCTATGGCTACACCTTC.